This TCR beta chain was sequenced during a study of T-cell memory formation after mild COVID-19. TCRdb re-derived calls from the 5' RACE reads in MiXCR, one entry per CDR3 protein. This table has roughly 260,000 distinct CDR3 sequences, about 15% appearing once. Germline V CDR1 and CDR2: SNHLY, FYNNEI. This CDR3 contains 13 residues. The ends lost 7 bases at V and 14 bases at J; junction bases unmatched: 9. This clonotype was counted many times. The specimen was PBMCs or a T cell subset sorted from them (not recorded which). The clonotype was recovered from a young man who had mild COVID-19 (a few samples of this study predate the infection). Cell type and time point are not known. This chain joins TRBV2 and TRBJ2-3, with 13 bases identical to TRBD2. The CDR3 here is CASIGLAGARRYF. Written as DNA, the CDR3 is TGTGCCAGCATTGGACTAGCGGGGGCACGGAGGTATTTT.